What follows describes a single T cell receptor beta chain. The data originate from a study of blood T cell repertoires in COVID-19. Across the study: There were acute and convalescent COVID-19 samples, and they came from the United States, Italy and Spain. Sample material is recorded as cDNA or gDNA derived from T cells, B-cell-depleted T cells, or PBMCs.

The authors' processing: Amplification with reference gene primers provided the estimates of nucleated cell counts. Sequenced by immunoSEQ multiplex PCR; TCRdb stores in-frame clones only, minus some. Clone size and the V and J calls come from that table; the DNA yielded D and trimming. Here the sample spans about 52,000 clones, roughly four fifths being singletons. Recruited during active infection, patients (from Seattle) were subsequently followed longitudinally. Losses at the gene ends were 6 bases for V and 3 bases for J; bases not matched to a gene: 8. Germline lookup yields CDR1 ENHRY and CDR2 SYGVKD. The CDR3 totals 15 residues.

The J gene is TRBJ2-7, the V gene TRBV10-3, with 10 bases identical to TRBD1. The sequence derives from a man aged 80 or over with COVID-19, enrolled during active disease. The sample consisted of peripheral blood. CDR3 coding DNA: TGTGCCATCAGGAAAGGACAGGGGGTCGTCTACGAGCAGTACTTC. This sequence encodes CAIRKGQGVVYEQYF.